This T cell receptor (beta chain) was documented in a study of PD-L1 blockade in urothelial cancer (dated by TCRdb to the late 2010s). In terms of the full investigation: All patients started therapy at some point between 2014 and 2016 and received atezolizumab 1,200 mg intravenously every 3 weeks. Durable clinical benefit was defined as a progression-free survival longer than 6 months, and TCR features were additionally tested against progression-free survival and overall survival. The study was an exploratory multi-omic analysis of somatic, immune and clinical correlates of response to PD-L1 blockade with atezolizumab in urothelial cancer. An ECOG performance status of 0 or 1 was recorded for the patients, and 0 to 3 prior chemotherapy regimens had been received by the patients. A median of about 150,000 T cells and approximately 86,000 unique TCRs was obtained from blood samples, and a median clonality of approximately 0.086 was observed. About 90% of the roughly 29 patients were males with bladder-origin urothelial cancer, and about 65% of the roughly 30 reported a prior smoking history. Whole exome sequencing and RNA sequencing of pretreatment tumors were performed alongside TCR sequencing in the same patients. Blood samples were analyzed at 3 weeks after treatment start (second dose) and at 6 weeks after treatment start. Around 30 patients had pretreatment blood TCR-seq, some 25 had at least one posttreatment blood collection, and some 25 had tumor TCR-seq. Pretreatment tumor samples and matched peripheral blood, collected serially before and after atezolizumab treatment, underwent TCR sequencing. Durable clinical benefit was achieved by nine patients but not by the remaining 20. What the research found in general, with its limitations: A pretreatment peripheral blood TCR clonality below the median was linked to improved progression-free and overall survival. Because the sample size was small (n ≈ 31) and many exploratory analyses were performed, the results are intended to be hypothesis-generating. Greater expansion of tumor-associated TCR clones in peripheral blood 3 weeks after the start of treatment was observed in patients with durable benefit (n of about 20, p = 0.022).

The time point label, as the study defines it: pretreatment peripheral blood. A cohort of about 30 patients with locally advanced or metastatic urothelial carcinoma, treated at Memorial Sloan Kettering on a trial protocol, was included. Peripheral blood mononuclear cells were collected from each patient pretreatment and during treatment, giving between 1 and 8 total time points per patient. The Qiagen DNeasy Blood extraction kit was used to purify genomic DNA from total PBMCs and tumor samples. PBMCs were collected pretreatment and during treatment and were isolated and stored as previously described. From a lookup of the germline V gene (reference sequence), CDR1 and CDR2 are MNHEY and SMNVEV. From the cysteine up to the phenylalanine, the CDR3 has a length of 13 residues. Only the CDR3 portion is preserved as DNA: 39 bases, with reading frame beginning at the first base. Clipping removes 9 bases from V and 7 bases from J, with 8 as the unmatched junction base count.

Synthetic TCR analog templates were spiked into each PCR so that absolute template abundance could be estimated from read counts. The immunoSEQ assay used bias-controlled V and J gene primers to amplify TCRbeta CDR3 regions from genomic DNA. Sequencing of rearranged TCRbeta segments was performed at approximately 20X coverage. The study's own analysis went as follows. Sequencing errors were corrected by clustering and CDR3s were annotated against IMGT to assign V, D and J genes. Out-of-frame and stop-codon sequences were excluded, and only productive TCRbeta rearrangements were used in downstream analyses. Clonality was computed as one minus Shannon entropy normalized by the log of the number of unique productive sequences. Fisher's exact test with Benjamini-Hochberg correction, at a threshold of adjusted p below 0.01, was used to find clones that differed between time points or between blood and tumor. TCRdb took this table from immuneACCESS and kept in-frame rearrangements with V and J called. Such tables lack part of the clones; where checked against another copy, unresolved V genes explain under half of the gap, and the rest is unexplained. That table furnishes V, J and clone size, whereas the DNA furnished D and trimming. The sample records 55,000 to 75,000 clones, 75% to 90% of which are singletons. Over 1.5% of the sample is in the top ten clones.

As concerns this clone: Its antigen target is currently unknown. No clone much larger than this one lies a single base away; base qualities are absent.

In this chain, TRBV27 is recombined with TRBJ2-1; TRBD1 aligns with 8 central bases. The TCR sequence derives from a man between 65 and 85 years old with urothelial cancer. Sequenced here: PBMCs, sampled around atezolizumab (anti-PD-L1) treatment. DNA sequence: TGTGCCAGTTGCAGGACAGGGAGAAATGAGCAGTTCTTC. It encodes CASCRTGRNEQFF.